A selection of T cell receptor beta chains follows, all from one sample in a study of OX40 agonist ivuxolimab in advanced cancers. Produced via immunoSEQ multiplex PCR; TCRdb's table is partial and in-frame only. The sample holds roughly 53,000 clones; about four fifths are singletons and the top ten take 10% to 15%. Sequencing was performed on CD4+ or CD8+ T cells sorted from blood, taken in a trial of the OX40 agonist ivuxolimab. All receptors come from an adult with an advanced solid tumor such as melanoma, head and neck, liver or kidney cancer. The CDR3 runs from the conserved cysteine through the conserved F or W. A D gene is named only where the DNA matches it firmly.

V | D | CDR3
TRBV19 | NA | CASSAGLLETQYF
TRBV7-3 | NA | CASSYQYGDTQYF
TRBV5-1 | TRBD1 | CASSLEGTGGAEQYF
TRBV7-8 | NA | CASSPYPGQLAKNIQYF
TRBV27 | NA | CASSFRQFYEQYF
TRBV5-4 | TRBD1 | CASSLAARTGLKEQFF
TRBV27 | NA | CASSSLAIPSYEQYF
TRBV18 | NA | CASSVLRHQDEQYF
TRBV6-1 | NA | CASTRGAGYNEQFF
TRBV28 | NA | CASGPPDLRASGRTYEQYF
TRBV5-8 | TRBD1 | CASSYGQGASTDTQYF
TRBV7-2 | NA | CASSLLEETEAFF
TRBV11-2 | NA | CASSLRVGEQYF
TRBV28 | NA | CASSLNQGGLFF
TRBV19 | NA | CASSPGEAYEQYF
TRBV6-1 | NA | CASSDLMGGYQETQYF
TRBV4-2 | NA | CASSRRDGEGNEQFF
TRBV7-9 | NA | CASSWEGGNAFF
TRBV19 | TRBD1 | CASRQGGGYEQYF
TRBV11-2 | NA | CASSLGRLTIKARDNEQFF
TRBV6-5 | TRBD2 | CASSPLAGTYNEQFF
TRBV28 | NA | CASRDRDAFFGQFF
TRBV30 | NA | CAWSVGINRGNQPQHF
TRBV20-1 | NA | CSASGKPKQYF
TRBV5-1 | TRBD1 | CASSSTSYRVQGTEQFF
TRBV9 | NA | CASSVAGGGGRGYTF
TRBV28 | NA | CASSFGGSKETQYF
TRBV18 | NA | CASSPFPLGVGSNQPQHF
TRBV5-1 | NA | CASSPASARYNEQFF